The source of this TCR beta chain is a study of control samples from healthy donors and cancer patients (dated by TCRdb to about 2020). Library preparation was by the immunoSEQ multiplex PCR assay. TCRdb holds this immuneACCESS table with in-frame rearrangements only. Some clones are missing; in checked studies, unresolved V genes explain under half, and the rest has no known cause. The sample includes more than 100,000 clones, with 80% to 90% observed a single time. The ten largest account for approximately 20% of the sample. Concerning this clone itself: Its antigen target is currently unknown. Base qualities are not provided; no much larger clone lies one nucleotide away.

Compared with germline, V lacks 0 bases and J lacks 6 bases; bases without a gene match: 9. The CDR3 contains 17 residues, cysteine and phenylalanine counted. The read is trimmed to its CDR3 DNA, 51 bases read in frame from base 1. In the germline V gene, CDR1 corresponds to SGDLS and CDR2 to YYNGEE. This clonotype was sampled from a man aged 55 to 69 with lung cancer. Material for sequencing was PBMCs. The V and J genes are TRBV9 and TRBJ2-2; 9 bases in between match TRBD2. The sequenced DNA: TGTGCCAGCAGCGTAGGAATCCGCGGGGGGGCCTCCGGGGAGCTGTTTTTT. Translated, this gives CASSVGIRGGASGELFF.